Below, 9 T cell receptor beta chains from the same sample are listed, as sequenced in a study of PD-1 blockade in classical Hodgkin lymphoma. Using immunoSEQ multiplex PCR, the repertoire was profiled, and TCRdb retains in-frame clones only, with some absent. Of some 11,000 clones in the sample, 74% were seen once. The time point is: cycle 4 day 1 (C4D1), after 5 to 7 weeks of nivolumab. Brentuximab vedotin exposure varied, and every patient relapsed after autologous stem cell transplantation. From thawed PBMCs, CD4+ T cells were purified using magnetic negative selection. Sequencing used CD4+ T cells from blood, obtained before the fourth cycle of nivolumab. The receptors were gathered from a human donor with classical Hodgkin lymphoma.

CDR3 DNA sequence: TGTGCCAGCAGCGGAAGGGGGGAGCAGTACTTC. Translation: CASSGRGEQYF. V gene TRBV7-9 combines with J gene TRBJ2-7, with a possible D match to TRBD1 (6 bases). Trimming removed 5 bases at V and 7 bases at J, with 9 bases between. Germline V gene sequence: CDR1 SEHNR, CDR2 FQNEAQ (reference sequence). The CDR3 covers 11 residues. Combining the CDR3 with reference TRBV7-9 and TRBJ2-7 gives the whole variable domain DTGVSQNPRHKITKRGQNVTFRCDPISEHNRLYWYRQTLGQGPEFLTYFQNEAQLEKSRLLSDRFSAERPKGSFSTLEIQRTEQGDSAMYLCASSGRGEQYFGPGTRLTVT.

The rearrangement links TRBV5-5 to TRBJ2-3; D remains ambiguous. The length of the CDR3 is 15 residues. CDR1 and CDR2 from the germline V gene are SGHKS and YYEKEE (reference sequence). V lost 6 bases and J lost 2, with 16 bases in between. Written as DNA, the CDR3 is TGTGCCAGCACCACGGATGGGTGGAACACAGATACGCAGTATTTT. It yields the protein CASTTDGWNTDTQYF.

This clone was seen once. The rearrangement links TRBV7-3 to TRBJ2-3; a possible D gene is TRBD2 (6 bases). Germline values: CDR1 SGHTA, CDR2 FQGTGA. The V gene lost 5 bases and the J gene lost 5 bases, with 14 bases spanning the gap. This CDR3 comprises 14 residues. CDR3 amino acids: CASSPTVGGDTQYF. DNA of the CDR3: TGTGCCAGCAGCCCTACCGTGGGGGGAGATACGCAGTATTTT.

The rearrangement uses TRBV6-5 and TRBJ1-5; tentatively, D is TRBD1 (6 bases). CDR3 length equals 14 residues. Germline loops: CDR1 MNHEY, CDR2 SVGAGI. V dropped 8 bases and J dropped 7 bases, with 18 bases sitting between them. The CDR3 DNA sequence: TGTGCCAGCCGCCCGAACACAGGGCCCCAGCCCCAGCATTTT. Its translation: CASRPNTGPQPQHF.

The J gene is TRBJ1-5, the V gene TRBV27; no clear D gene. Germline V gene lookup returns CDR1 MNHEY and CDR2 SMNVEV (reference sequence). V dropped 4 bases and J dropped 7 bases, with 11 bases sitting between them. The CDR3 is made up of 13 amino acids. This CDR3 reads CASSYTRGQPQHF. The CDR3 region has the DNA TGTGCCAGCAGTTATACCCGCGGGCAGCCCCAGCATTTT.

CDR3 sequence (DNA): TGTGCCAGCTCAACTAGCATTTCCACAGATACGCAGTATTTT. This codes for CASSTSISTDTQYF. This chain uses TRBV18 with TRBJ2-3; TRBD2 is a possible D gene (6 bases). Trimming cost V 5 bases and J 2 bases, with 11 bases left between them. The CDR3 loop spans 14 amino acids. Germline assignment: CDR1 KGHSH and CDR2 LQKENI.

The J gene is TRBJ2-1, the V gene TRBV27, with D tentatively TRBD1 (6 bases). The V end lost 6 bases, the J end lost 0 bases, and 15 bases lay between the germline ends. Germline CDR1 and CDR2: MNHEY and SMNVEV (reference sequence). The CDR3 covers 16 residues. This CDR3 reads CASRRQVASSYNEQFF. Written as DNA, the CDR3 is TGTGCCAGCAGACGACAGGTCGCCAGCTCCTACAATGAGCAGTTCTTC.

The V and J genes are TRBV7-2 and TRBJ2-4; no firm D call. Per germline, CDR1 SGHTA and CDR2 FQGNSA. The germline V and J ends were trimmed by 6 bases and 6 bases, with 6 bases remaining between them. The CDR3 has 11 residues. The CDR3 bases are TGTGCCAGCAGGTCTGGAAACATTCAGTACTTC. It is translated as CASRSGNIQYF.

For the CDR3, the DNA is TGTGCCAGCAGTCTTCGGGGAACCTCTGGAAACACCATATATTTT. Encoded protein: CASSLRGTSGNTIYF. V gene TRBV6-5 combines with J gene TRBJ1-3; D call uncertain. Trimming removed 5 bases from V and 0 bases from J, with 11 bases in between. CDR3 size: 15 residues. CDR1 MNHEY and CDR2 SVGAGI come from the germline V gene.